The T cell receptor (beta chain) described here comes from a study of control samples from healthy donors and cancer patients. Germline V gene data show CDR1 as MNHNS and CDR2 as SASEGT. V was clipped by 3 bases and J by 1 base, with 4 bases between them. The CDR3 has 13 residues. Repertoires were generated with immunoSEQ multiplex PCR, while TCRdb's copy carries only in-frame clones and drops some. This sample has 150,000 or so clones, with 93% found just once. This receptor was identified in a man younger than 30 in good health. The sample was blood. The V call is TRBV6-1, the J call TRBJ1-5; D is ambiguous. The CDR3, as DNA: TGTGCCAGCAGTGAGGTCAGCAATCAGCCCCAGCATTTT. It encodes CASSEVSNQPQHF.